Sequencing of this T cell receptor (beta chain) was carried out in a study of blood T cell repertoires in COVID-19. The assay was immunoSEQ multiplex PCR, and TCRdb's table has in-frame clones only and misses some. This table holds some 430,000 clones, 90% found once. Assignment of participants to cohorts was predicated upon participant-reported clinical history. Among Cohort 3 donors, those recovered had two negative PCRs, clearance, or symptom resolution. J was trimmed by 5 bases and V by 5 bases; bases with no gene match: 8. The CDR3 has 16 residues. Germline V CDR1 and CDR2: KGHSH, LQKENI. The rearrangement joins TRBV18 to TRBJ1-6; 8 bases agree with TRBD1. The TCR sequence derives from a man aged 18-30 years who had recovered from COVID-19. The sequenced sample consisted of PBMCs or T cells enriched from blood (not recorded which). The CDR3 region is CASSLLPTGDNSPLHF. The CDR3 coding sequence is TGTGCCAGCTCATTACTCCCGACAGGGGATAATTCACCCCTCCACTTT.